This T cell receptor (beta chain) was identified during a study of blood T cells in healthy people across ages. It was with a sample-barcoded 5' primer and a J-beta primer mix that a second PCR of roughly 7 to 12 cycles was run. One entry per CDR3 protein results from TCRdb running MiXCR on the 5' RACE reads. Among roughly 2 million distinct CDR3 sequences listed, roughly 52% were seen once. The sequence came from a woman aged 40 to 55 in good health. The specimen sequenced was blood.

In DNA form, the CDR3 reads TGTGCCAGCACCAGAACAGGGCTCATGGGGGAGACCCAGTACTTC. Encoded protein: CASTRTGLMGETQYF. V usage is TRBV9 and J usage is TRBJ2-5; possible D gene TRBD1, 6 bases. CDR1 is SGDLS and CDR2 is YYNGEE in the germline V gene. Trimming removed 6 bases from V and 5 bases from J, with 20 bases in between. This CDR3 region has 15 residues.